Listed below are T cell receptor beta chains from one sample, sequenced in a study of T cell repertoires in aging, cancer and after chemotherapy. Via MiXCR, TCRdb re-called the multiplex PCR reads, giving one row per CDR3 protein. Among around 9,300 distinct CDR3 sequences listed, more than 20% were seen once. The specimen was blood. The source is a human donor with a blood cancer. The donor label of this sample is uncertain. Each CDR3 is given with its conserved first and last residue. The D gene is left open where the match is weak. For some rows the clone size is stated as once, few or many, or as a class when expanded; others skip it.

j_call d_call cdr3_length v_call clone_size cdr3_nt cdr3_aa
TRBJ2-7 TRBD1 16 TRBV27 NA TGTGCCAGCAGGGGGACAGGGATCCCCAGCTCCTACGAGCAGTACTTC CASRGTGIPSSYEQYF
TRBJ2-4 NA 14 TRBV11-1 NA TGTGCCAGCAGCTTAGGTCTTGGGGAAAACATTCAGTACTTC CASSLGLGENIQYF
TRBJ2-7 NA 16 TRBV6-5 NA TGTGCCAGCAGCCGCGATTTACAGGGATCCTCCTACGAGCAGTACTTC CASSRDLQGSSYEQYF
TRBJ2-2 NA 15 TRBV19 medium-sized TGTGCCAGTTCCAGGGGTAGGGGGGGGCCCGGGGAGCTGTTTTTT CASSRGRGGPGELFF
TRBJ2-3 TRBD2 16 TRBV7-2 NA TGTGCCAGCAGCTTAATAGCGGGAGGCCATTCTGATACGCAGTATTTT CASSLIAGGHSDTQYF
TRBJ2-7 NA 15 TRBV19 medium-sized TGTGCCAGTAGTATCTTCCCGACAGAAACCTACGAGCAGTACTTC CASSIFPTETYEQYF
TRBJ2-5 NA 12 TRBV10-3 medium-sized TGTGCCATCAGTGAGCGAGGATCGGACCAGTACTTC CAISERGSDQYF
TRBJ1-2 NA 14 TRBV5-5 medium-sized TGTGCCAGCAGCTTGGAGGGGACCCCTTATGGCTACACCTTC CASSLEGTPYGYTF
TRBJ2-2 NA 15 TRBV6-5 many TGTGCCAGCAGTTACGGCCACTCGAACACCGGGGAGCCGTTTTTT CASSYGHSNTGEPFF
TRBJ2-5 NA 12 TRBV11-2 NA TGTGCCAGCAGCTTAGTCGCTGAGACCCAGTACTTC CASSLVAETQYF
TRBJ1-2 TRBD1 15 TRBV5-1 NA TGCGCCAGCAGCTTCGGACAGGGGGCTATGGGTGGCTACACCTTC CASSFGQGAMGGYTF
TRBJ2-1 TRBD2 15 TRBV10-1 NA TGCGCCAGCAGTGAGGGCGGGAGTTCCTACAATGAGCAGTTCTTC CASSEGGSSYNEQFF
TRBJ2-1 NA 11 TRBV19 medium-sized TGTGCCAGTAGTAGCCGGGACGAGCAGTTCTTC CASSSRDEQFF
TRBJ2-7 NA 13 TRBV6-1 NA TGTGCCAGCAGTGAAGTGGGCCCCTACGAGCAGTACTTC CASSEVGPYEQYF
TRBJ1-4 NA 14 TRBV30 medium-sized TGTGCCTGGAGGAGGGGGGGCCCCCATGAAAAACTGTTTTTT CAWRRGGPHEKLFF
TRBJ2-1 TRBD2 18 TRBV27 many TGTGCCAGCAGTTTATGGGTGTTAGCGGGAGGGCCCGACAATGAGCAGTTCTTC CASSLWVLAGGPDNEQFF
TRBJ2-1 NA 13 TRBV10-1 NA TGCGCCAGCAGGGGGGGAGCTTTCAATGAGCAGTTCTTC CASRGGAFNEQFF
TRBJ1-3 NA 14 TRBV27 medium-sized TGTGCCAGCAGTCCAGGTAGCTCTGGAAACACCATATATTTT CASSPGSSGNTIYF
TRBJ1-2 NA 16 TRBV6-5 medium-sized TGTGCCAGCAGTTGGGGCCCAGGGAGACCCTACGATGGCTACACCTTC CASSWGPGRPYDGYTF
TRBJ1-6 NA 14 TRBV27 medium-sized TGTGCCAGCAGTTTCAGGGCAGGGGATTCACCCCTCCACTTT CASSFRAGDSPLHF
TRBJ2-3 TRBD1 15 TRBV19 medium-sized TGTGCCGCAGGATTACAGGGGTTGGGCACAGATACGCAGTATTTT CAAGLQGLGTDTQYF
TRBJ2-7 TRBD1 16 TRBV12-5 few TGTGCTATAGCGCTGTGGACTCAGGGGGCTCGGTACGAGCAGTACTTC CAIALWTQGARYEQYF
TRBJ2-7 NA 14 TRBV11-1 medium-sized TGTGCCAGCAGCTCCTCTTTACATATCTCCGAGCAGTACTTC CASSSSLHISEQYF
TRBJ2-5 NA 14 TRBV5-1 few TGCGCCAGCAGCTTGGCCCGTAGCGGAGAGACCCAGTACTTC CASSLARSGETQYF
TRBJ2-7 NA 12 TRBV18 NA TGTGCCAGCTCACCAACGGGGTACGAGCAGTACTTC CASSPTGYEQYF
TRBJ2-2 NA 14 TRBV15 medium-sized TGTGCCACCAGCAGAGGAGCCCACACCGGGGAGCTGTTTTTT CATSRGAHTGELFF
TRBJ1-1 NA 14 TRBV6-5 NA TGTGCCAGCAGTTACTCGCCCGGAAGAACTGAAGCTTTCTTT CASSYSPGRTEAFF
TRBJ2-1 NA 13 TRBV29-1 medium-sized TGCAGCGTTGATGGGGGAAACTTCAATGAGCAGTTCTTC CSVDGGNFNEQFF
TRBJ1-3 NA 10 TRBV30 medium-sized TGTGGGGGTGGTGGAAACACCATATATTTT CGGGGNTIYF
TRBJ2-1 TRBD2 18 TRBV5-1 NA TGCGCCAGCAGCTTGGGTTTGACTAGCGGGAATTCCTACAATGAGCAGTTCTTC CASSLGLTSGNSYNEQFF
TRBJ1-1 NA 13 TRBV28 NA TGTGCCAGCATGTGGAGTGCCGTTGGAGAAGCTTTCTTT CASMWSAVGEAFF
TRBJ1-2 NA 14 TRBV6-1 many TGTGCCAGCAGTGAACTTTCGGAACCTCGTGGCTACACCTTC CASSELSEPRGYTF
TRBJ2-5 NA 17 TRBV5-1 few TGCGCCAGCAGCTTGGAGGGTCGGACAGCTCTCCAAGAGACCCAGTACTTC CASSLEGRTALQETQYF
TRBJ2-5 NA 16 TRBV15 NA TGTGCCACCAGCAGAGATTTACGGGACTTGAAAGAGACCCAGTACTTC CATSRDLRDLKETQYF
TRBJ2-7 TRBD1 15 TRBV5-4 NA TGTGCCAGCAGCTTAAGGGACAGGGGGCTGGGCGAGCAGTACTTC CASSLRDRGLGEQYF